These 21 T cell receptor beta chains were sequenced from one sample in a study of control samples from healthy donors and cancer patients. The data were produced by immunoSEQ multiplex PCR, yet TCRdb's version contains in-frame clones alone and is incomplete. This sample carries about 220,000 clones, 85% to 95% of them seen once, and the ten largest clones take over 1.2%. Sequencing was done on a sample of blood. The receptors shown here come from a man in his fifties or sixties in good health.

The J gene is TRBJ2-2, the V gene TRBV18; the match to TRBD2 covers 8 bases. The V segment lost 0 bases and the J segment 5 bases; nucleotides outside the gene matches: 2. CDR1 is KGHSH and CDR2 is LQKENI in the germline V gene. The CDR3 spans 15 residues. Here the CDR3 DNA reads TGTGCCAGCTCACCACCGGGACTAGGGACCGGGGAGCTGTTTTTT. Encoded protein: CASSPPGLGTGELFF. The full variable domain, with the rest looked up from reference TRBV18 and TRBJ2-2, is NAGVMQNPRHLVRRRGQEARLRCSPMKGHSHVYWYRQLPEEGLKFMVYLQKENIIDESGMPKERFSAEFPKEGPSILRIQQVVRGDSAAYFCASSPPGLGTGELFFGEGSRLTVL.

This clone has only one observation. The V and J genes are TRBV10-1 and TRBJ2-3, with D possibly matching TRBD1 (5 bases). The CDR3 is 14 amino acids. V dropped 5 bases and J dropped 5 bases, with 14 bases sitting between them. Germline V gene data show CDR1 as WNHNN and CDR2 as SYGVQD (reference sequence). The CDR3 is CASSFKGRGDTQYF. CDR3 coding DNA: TGCGCCAGCAGTTTCAAGGGGCGAGGAGATACGCAGTATTTT.

Written as DNA, the CDR3 is TGTGCCAGCAGTAGGGGATTCTCCGCTTTCTTT. Residues: CASSRGFSAFF. This sequence joins TRBV7-9 and TRBJ1-1, with D perhaps matching TRBD1 (5 bases). The germline CDR1 and CDR2 sequences are SEHNR and FQNEAQ (reference sequence). V was clipped by 6 bases and J by 11 bases, with 13 bases between them. The CDR3 covers 11 residues.

The genes are TRBV6-8 and TRBJ1-1; D ambiguous. CDR3 size: 14 residues. V was trimmed by 1 base and J by 0 bases, leaving 6 bases between them. Looked up from germline, CDR1 is MNHGY and CDR2 is SAAAGT. For the CDR3, the DNA is TGTGCCAGCAGTTACTTTACGGTGAACACTGAAGCTTTCTTT. The encoded protein is CASSYFTVNTEAFF.

This clone was seen a handful of times. V gene TRBV15 combines with J gene TRBJ1-2; D not resolved. The CDR3 loop spans 12 amino acids. V gave up 5 bases and J gave up 4 bases, with 8 bases separating them. Per the germline V gene, CDR1 is LNHNV and CDR2 is YYDKDF (reference sequence). This chain's CDR3 is CATSSAAYGYTF. The CDR3 DNA reads TGTGCCACCAGCTCGGCAGCCTATGGCTACACCTTC.

The chain links TRBV28 to TRBJ2-7; TRBD1 aligns across 9 bases. V shed 5 bases and J 2 bases; nucleotides not matched to a gene: 7. From germline, CDR1 is MDHEN and CDR2 SYDVKM. The CDR3 runs to 15 residues. CDR3 coding DNA: TGTGCCAGCAGTGATGACAGGGGGACGACCTACGAGCAGTACGTC. Protein sequence: CASSDDRGTTYEQYV.

The chain links TRBV5-1 to TRBJ2-5; 7 bases match TRBD1. Germline CDR1 SGHRS, CDR2 YFSETQ. The CDR3 consists of 14 residues. Trimming took 1 base from V and 1 from J; bases not matched to a gene: 1. CDR3 nucleotides: TGCGCCAGCAGCTTGAGGGGGCCCCAAGAGACCCAGTACTTC. Translating it yields CASSLRGPQETQYF.

The CDR3 sequence: CASTGMNRGSYEQYF. CDR3 in DNA: TGTGCCAGCACCGGCATGAATCGGGGCTCCTACGAGCAGTACTTC. This chain connects TRBV27 to TRBJ2-7, with D perhaps matching TRBD2 (5 bases). Trimming removed 7 bases from V and 0 bases from J, with 16 bases in between. The V gene's germline CDR1 is MNHEY and CDR2 SMNVEV (reference sequence). The CDR3 runs 15 residues.

This sequence joins TRBV12-3 or TRBV12-4 and TRBJ2-5; D is undetermined. The CDR3 loop spans 12 amino acids. The V end lost 6 bases, the J end lost 4 bases, and 9 bases lay between the germline ends. The CDR3: CASSLSGETQYF. CDR3 DNA sequence: TGTGCCAGCAGCCTTTCAGGAGAGACCCAGTACTTC.

This chain uses TRBV2 with TRBJ2-2; D is uncertain. The V gene lost 8 bases and the J gene lost 2 bases, with 15 bases spanning the gap. This CDR3 contains 15 residues. The germline CDR1 and CDR2 sequences are SNHLY and FYNNEI. The CDR3 is CASRAAIFNTGELFF. CDR3 sequence (DNA): TGTGCCAGCCGGGCCGCTATATTCAACACCGGGGAGCTGTTTTTT.

The chain combines TRBV27 with TRBJ2-2; D may be TRBD1 (6 bases). The ends were cut back, 9 bases at V and 4 bases at J, with 15 bases in the middle. Per the germline V gene, CDR1 is MNHEY and CDR2 is SMNVEV (reference sequence). The length of the CDR3 is 14 residues. This CDR3 reads CASGTYFSTGELFF. In nucleotides, the CDR3 is TGTGCCAGTGGGACATACTTTTCCACCGGGGAGCTGTTTTTT.

The genes are TRBV4-1 and TRBJ2-4; TRBD2 agrees at 8 bases. CDR3 length: 15 residues. V dropped 4 bases and J dropped 5; count of bases not matched to a gene: 7. Germline values: CDR1 MGHRA, CDR2 YSYEKL. The CDR3 region has the DNA TGCGCCAGCAGCCGCCCTGGAGCGGGGGAAAACATTCAGTACTTC. It specifies CASSRPGAGENIQYF.

This chain uses TRBV9 with TRBJ2-5, with D possibly TRBD1 on 8 matching bases. This CDR3 comprises 14 residues. CDR1 SGDLS and CDR2 YYNGEE come from the germline V gene. V was trimmed by 0 bases and J by 5 bases, leaving 11 bases between them. The chain's CDR3 is CASSVDRGGETQYF. The DNA of the CDR3 is TGTGCCAGCAGCGTAGACAGGGGGGGCGAGACCCAGTACTTC. Looking up the rest from reference TRBV9 and TRBJ2-5 gives the full variable domain: DSGVTQTPKHLITATGQRVTLRCSPRSGDLSVYWYQQSLDQGLQFLIQYYNGEERAKGNILERFSAQQFPDLHSELNLSSLELGDSALYFCASSVDRGGETQYFGPGTRLLVL.

This clone was detected once. DNA for the CDR3: TGTGCCACCAGCAAGGCCGGGGGGGTCACTGAAGCTTTCTTT. This gives the protein CATSKAGGVTEAFF. V and J are TRBV15 and TRBJ1-1, with D possibly being TRBD1 (5 bases). V lost 4 bases and J lost 4, with 13 bases in between. This CDR3 contains 14 residues. Germline loops: CDR1 LNHNV, CDR2 YYDKDF (reference sequence). Combining the CDR3 with reference TRBV15 and TRBJ1-1 gives the whole variable domain DAMVIQNPRYQVTQFGKPVTLSCSQTLNHNVMYWYQQKSSQAPKLLFHYYDKDFNNEADTPDNFQSRRPNTSFCFLDIRSPGLGDTAMYLCATSKAGGVTEAFFGQGTRLTVV.

The gene calls are TRBV5-1 and TRBJ2-3; tentatively, D is TRBD1 (7 bases). V was clipped by 4 bases and J by 2 bases, with 11 bases between them. Germline CDR1 and CDR2: SGHRS and YFSETQ. The CDR3 is made up of 14 amino acids. CDR3 in amino acids: CASSRGTDTDTQYF. The CDR3 bases are TGCGCCAGCAGCCGGGGGACAGACACAGATACGCAGTATTTT.

This clone was detected only once. The V gene is TRBV11-1, the J gene TRBJ2-3; 8 bases agree with TRBD1. The germline CDR1 and CDR2 sequences are SGHAT and FQDESV (reference sequence). CDR3 length: 15 residues. Trimming took 1 base from V and 4 from J; bases not matched to a gene: 4. The CDR3 DNA sequence: TGTGCCAGCAGCTTAGTATCAGGGGGCGCAGATACGCAGTATTTT. It codes for CASSLVSGGADTQYF.

The rearrangement joins TRBV2 to TRBJ2-5, with D possibly being TRBD1 (7 bases). The length of the CDR3 is 12 residues. Between the trimmed V and J ends, which lost 7 bases and 5 bases, there was a span of 11 bases. Per the germline V gene, CDR1 is SNHLY and CDR2 is FYNNEI. The CDR3 region has the DNA TGTGCCAGCACAGGGGGGTTTGAGACCCAGTACTTC. Its protein product is CASTGGFETQYF.

J is TRBJ2-3 and V is TRBV2; D is perhaps TRBD1 or TRBD2 (5 bases each). In germline, CDR1 is SNHLY, CDR2 FYNNEI. The length of the CDR3 is 13 residues. With 5 bases removed from V and 0 bases from J, the gap between germline ends came to 6 bases. The CDR3 region is CASSRDSTDTQYF. CDR3 in DNA: TGTGCCAGCAGTAGGGACAGCACAGATACGCAGTATTTT.

The chain joins TRBV18 to TRBJ1-2, with a tentative D call TRBD1 (5 bases). The germline CDR1 and CDR2 sequences are KGHSH and LQKENI. Trimming pared 1 base from V and 4 bases from J, leaving 13 bases between. This CDR3 is 15 amino acids long. For the CDR3, the DNA is TGTGCCAGCTCACCACAGGGAGCTGGGGCCTATGGCTACACCTTC. Amino acids: CASSPQGAGAYGYTF.

The chain couples TRBV2 to TRBJ1-1; a possible D gene is TRBD1 (5 bases). With 3 bases removed from V and 4 bases from J, the gap between germline ends came to 24 bases. Germline V gene lookup returns CDR1 SNHLY and CDR2 FYNNEI. This CDR3 contains 18 residues. The CDR3 sequence is CASSEIGRDALGPTEAFF. DNA for the CDR3: TGTGCCAGCAGTGAGATAGGTAGGGACGCCCTCGGACCCACTGAAGCTTTCTTT. The full variable domain, in which reference TRBV2 and TRBJ1-1 provide the parts outside the CDR3, is EPEVTQTPSHQVTQMGQEVILRCVPISNHLYFYWYRQILGQKVEFLVSFYNNEISEKSEIFDDQFSVERPDGSNFTLKIRSTKLEDSAMYFCASSEIGRDALGPTEAFFGQGTRLTVV.

DNA for the CDR3: TGTGCCAGCAGTCCCGACGGGAACACTGAAGCTTTCTTT. Its protein is CASSPDGNTEAFF. The chain combines TRBV6-2 or TRBV6-3 with TRBJ1-1; D is unclear. Germline V CDR1 and CDR2: MNHEY, SVGEGT. V dropped 5 bases and J dropped 1 base, with 8 bases sitting between them. This CDR3 is 13 amino acids long.